This T cell receptor (beta chain) was identified in a study of cytomegalovirus exposure and HLA in healthy donors. V was trimmed by 1 base and J by 3 bases, leaving 13 bases between them. This CDR3 comprises 16 residues. Germline V gives CDR1 SGHNT, CDR2 YYREEE (reference sequence). Use of 60 Vbeta and 13 Jbeta primers characterized the PCR. The method was immunoSEQ multiplex PCR; TCRdb's version includes in-frame clones alone and lacks a portion of them. In the table there are fewer than 90,000 clones, about 76% of which are singletons. This sequence originates from a young man in good health and CMV-seropositive. Sequencing used PBMCs. V and J are TRBV5-4 and TRBJ2-2, with a weak D call TRBD1 (6 bases). The CDR3 DNA reads TGTGCCAGCAGCTTGATAGGGTCAGGGGACACCGGGGAGCTGTTTTTT. Encoded protein: CASSLIGSGDTGELFF. Complete variable domain (other parts from reference TRBV5-4 and TRBJ2-2): ETGVTQSPTHLIKTRGQQVTLRCSSQSGHNTVSWYQQALGQGPQFIFQYYREEENGRGNFPPRFSGLQFPNYSSELNVNALELDDSALYLCASSLIGSGDTGELFFGEGSRLTVL.